The 27 T cell receptor beta chains in this list originate from one sample, sequenced in a study of blood T cell repertoires in COVID-19. TCRdb keeps only in-frame clones here, not all; method: immunoSEQ multiplex PCR. The profile shows some 120,000 clones, roughly 86% of them singletons. The specimen sequenced was peripheral blood. Receptors were obtained from a woman aged 45-60 years who had recovered from COVID-19.

The V and J genes are TRBV19 and TRBJ2-5, with 10 bases identical to TRBD2. Germline CDR1 LNHDA, CDR2 SQIVND (reference sequence). Unmatched junction bases numbered 8, after V lost 5 bases and J lost 5 bases. The CDR3 covers 15 residues. The CDR3 here is CASSSKREGPETQYF. DNA of the CDR3: TGTGCCAGTAGTTCGAAGCGGGAGGGCCCGGAGACCCAGTACTTC.

This clone appeared a single time. The sample has other DNA sequences that encode this CDR3 too. The chain employs TRBV5-1 and TRBJ2-5; D remains unclear. The V and J ends lost 0 bases and 1 base respectively, with 7 bases between them. The CDR3 covers 14 residues. Germline V gives CDR1 SGHRS, CDR2 YFSETQ. CDR3 in DNA: TGCGCCAGCAGCTTGGTTGCTACCCAAGAGACCCAGTACTTC. Residues: CASSLVATQETQYF.

This chain uses TRBV18 with TRBJ2-1; D perhaps matches TRBD1 (6 bases). V lost 3 bases and J 0 bases, leaving 9 bases between the germline ends. Germline V gene data show CDR1 as KGHSH and CDR2 as LQKENI. This CDR3 has 15 residues. CDR3 amino acids: CASSPTGTSYNEQFF. CDR3 DNA sequence: TGTGCCAGCTCACCCACAGGGACCTCCTACAATGAGCAGTTCTTC.

The genes are TRBV13 and TRBJ1-1; 9 bases fit TRBD1. The CDR3 length is 12 residues. Germline V lookup: CDR1 PRHDT, CDR2 FYEKMQ (reference sequence). V gave up 0 bases and J gave up 10 bases; unmatched junction bases: 0. The DNA for the CDR3 is TGTGCCAGCAGCTTAGGACAGGGGGCAGCTTTCTTT. The encoded protein is CASSLGQGAAFF.

The chain employs TRBV12-3 or TRBV12-4 and TRBJ1-5; 10 positions match TRBD1. There are 13 residues in the CDR3. The ends lost 6 bases at V and 5 bases at J; junction bases unmatched: 1. The CDR3 sequence: CASRGTGDQPQHF. The CDR3 DNA reads TGTGCCAGCAGGGGGACAGGGGATCAGCCCCAGCATTTT.

This clone was observed a single time. J is TRBJ2-7 and V is TRBV9, with TRBD1 identical over 12 bases. Germline lookup yields CDR1 SGDLS and CDR2 YYNGEE. The CDR3 is made up of 15 amino acids. Unmatched junction bases numbered 5, after V lost 0 bases and J lost 7 bases. The CDR3 bases are TGTGCCAGCAGCGTAGAGGGGACAGGGGGCGGTGAGCAGTACTTC. Translating gives CASSVEGTGGGEQYF.

The chain recombines TRBV19 with TRBJ2-3; 11 bases match TRBD2. CDR1 is LNHDA, CDR2 SQIVND, per germline (reference sequence). This CDR3 is 16 amino acids long. Unmatched junction bases numbered 5, after V lost 4 bases and J lost 2 bases. In DNA form, the CDR3 reads TGTGCCAGTAGTACCAGACTAGCGGGGATCACAGATACGCAGTATTTT. It codes for CASSTRLAGITDTQYF.

The CDR3 bases are TGTGCCAGCAGCTTAGGGACTAGCGGGACCTACGAGCAGTACTTC. It encodes CASSLGTSGTYEQYF. V usage is TRBV28 and J usage is TRBJ2-7; TRBD2 aligns across 13 bases. CDR3 size: 15 residues. With 6 bases clipped from V and 2 bases from J, the junction kept 4 bases outside the gene matches. In germline, CDR1 is MDHEN, CDR2 SYDVKM.

This clone was seen more than once but under ten times. This chain joins TRBV9 and TRBJ1-1; D not resolved. V gave up 4 bases and J gave up 4 bases, with 17 bases separating them. Germline loops: CDR1 SGDLS, CDR2 YYNGEE. The CDR3 has 15 residues. CDR3 region: CASSPNPGWVTEAFF. CDR3 bases: TGTGCCAGCAGCCCCAACCCGGGGTGGGTCACTGAAGCTTTCTTT.

The rearrangement uses TRBV2 and TRBJ1-3, with D possibly being TRBD1 (5 bases). CDR1 is SNHLY, CDR2 FYNNEI, per germline. CDR3 length: 16 amino acids. With 4 bases removed from V and 0 bases from J, the gap between germline ends came to 13 bases. CDR3 sequence reads: CASSGSRVISGNTIYF. The CDR3 nucleotides read TGTGCCAGCAGTGGTTCCAGGGTTATCTCTGGAAACACCATATATTTT.

The V gene is TRBV5-4, the J gene TRBJ2-7; perhaps TRBD2 as D (7 bases). Trimming took 2 bases from V and 2 from J, leaving 11 bases between them. Germline CDR1 SGHNT, CDR2 YYREEE (reference sequence). The CDR3 is 14 residues long. For the CDR3, the DNA is TGTGCCAGCAGCTTTCGGGGGGCAACCTACGAGCAGTACTTC. Translated, it gives CASSFRGATYEQYF.

V and J are TRBV15 and TRBJ2-5; D is unclear. Germline CDR1 LNHNV, CDR2 YYDKDF (reference sequence). V lost 0 bases and J 5 bases, leaving 13 bases between the germline ends. The CDR3 is 15 amino acids. In DNA, the CDR3 is TGTGCCACCAGCAGAGATAGTGCGCGATCGGAGACCCAGTACTTC. Protein: CATSRDSARSETQYF.

The chain joins TRBV6-6 to TRBJ1-4, with 7 nucleotides matching TRBD1. CDR3 length: 12 amino acids. J gave up 3 bases and V 8 bases, and 0 bases lay outside the gene matches. Looked up from germline, CDR1 is MNHNY and CDR2 is SVGAGI (reference sequence). This CDR3 reads CASGTANEKLFF. The CDR3, as DNA: TGTGCCAGCGGGACAGCTAATGAAAAACTGTTTTTT.

This chain joins TRBV4-3 and TRBJ2-6; tentative D call: TRBD2 (5 bases). V lost 3 bases and J lost 1, with 10 bases in between. The CDR3 consists of 16 residues. CDR1 is LGHNA and CDR2 is YSLEER in the germline V gene. The CDR3 sequence: CASSQETTSGANVLTF. DNA for the CDR3: TGCGCCAGCAGCCAGGAGACTACGTCTGGGGCCAACGTCCTGACTTTC.

This sequence joins TRBV3-1 (or the pseudogene TRBV3-2) and TRBJ1-5, with unresolved D. Trimming took 1 base from V and 0 from J, leaving 7 bases between them. Germline CDR1 is LGHDT and CDR2 is YNNKEL (reference sequence). This CDR3 region has 15 residues. In DNA form, the CDR3 reads TGTGCCAGCAGCCAAGGGCCGAATAGCAATCAGCCCCAGCATTTT. Protein product: CASSQGPNSNQPQHF.

This chain links TRBV5-5 with TRBJ1-3; D remains ambiguous. Between the trimmed V and J ends, which lost 0 bases and 6 bases, there was a span of 13 bases. The CDR3 extends over 15 amino acids. CDR1 and CDR2 (germline): SGHKS, YYEKEE (reference sequence). The CDR3 DNA is TGTGCCAGCAGCTTGGCAGGCAGGTTTTCAAACACCATATATTTT. Translating gives CASSLAGRFSNTIYF.

Only one count was recorded for this clone. V gene TRBV19 combines with J gene TRBJ1-2; 7 bases are a match to TRBD1. In germline, CDR1 is LNHDA, CDR2 SQIVND (reference sequence). V dropped 7 bases and J dropped 8; count of bases not matched to a gene: 10. CDR3 size: 13 residues. The CDR3: CASTPATGDGYTF. The CDR3, as DNA: TGTGCCAGTACCCCCGCTACAGGGGACGGCTACACCTTC.

This chain uses TRBV5-8 with TRBJ2-3; 10 bases are a match to TRBD2. V was clipped by 7 bases and J by 5 bases; unmatched bases: 7. Germline V gene lookup returns CDR1 SGHTS and CDR2 YDEGEE. CDR3 length: 14 amino acids. The CDR3 protein is CASGIAGGQDTQYF. The DNA of the CDR3 is TGTGCCAGCGGGATAGCGGGGGGACAAGATACGCAGTATTTT.

The rearrangement joins TRBV12-3 or TRBV12-4 to TRBJ1-3; D is unresolved. V lost 11 bases to trimming and J lost 0 bases, with 11 bases between them. This CDR3 is built from 13 residues. CDR3 sequence: CAAHPNSGNTIYF. CDR3 sequence (DNA): TGTGCCGCACACCCAAACTCTGGAAACACCATATATTTT.

The chain uses TRBV10-1 and TRBJ2-5; a weak D match, TRBD1 (5 bases). Germline CDR1 and CDR2: WNHNN and SYGVQD (reference sequence). This CDR3 contains 17 residues. V gave up 8 bases and J gave up 0 bases, with 22 bases separating them. CDR3 region: CASEPRARNIHQETQYF. The CDR3 DNA is TGCGCCAGCGAACCCAGGGCCCGAAATATCCACCAAGAGACCCAGTACTTC.

A few counts support this clone. This chain connects TRBV11-3 to TRBJ2-7, with 9 bases lining up with TRBD2. This CDR3 has 15 amino acids. Trimming removed 3 bases from V and 0 bases from J; junction bases left unmatched: 3. Germline V gene lookup returns CDR1 SGHNT and CDR2 YENEEA. The CDR3 DNA reads TGTGCCAGCAGCTTGCGTAGCGGGAGCTCCTACGAGCAGTACTTC. Its translation: CASSLRSGSSYEQYF.

V is TRBV28 and J is TRBJ2-7, with 8 bases that match TRBD1. CDR1 is MDHEN, CDR2 SYDVKM, per germline. The V and J ends lost 1 base and 2 bases, in that order; junction bases with no gene match: 4. The CDR3 is 15 amino acids. The CDR3 nucleotides are TGTGCCAGCAGTTTATCGAGACAGGGGACCTACGAGCAGTACTTC. Its protein product is CASSLSRQGTYEQYF.

This clone was found a few times. The rearrangement links TRBV5-1 to TRBJ1-1; D might be TRBD1 (5 bases). The germline CDR1 and CDR2 sequences are SGHRS and YFSETQ. The V and J ends lost 4 bases and 12 bases respectively, with 31 bases between them. The CDR3 loop spans 17 amino acids. Here the CDR3 DNA reads TGCGCCAGCAGCAGCTTCCCCTCTCGGGCCTCCCGGGGGTCAACTTTCTTT. Protein: CASSSFPSRASRGSTFF.

The chain combines TRBV2 with TRBJ1-3; no firm D call. Per the germline V gene, CDR1 is SNHLY and CDR2 is FYNNEI. Deletions cut 3 bases from V and 4 bases from J, with 10 bases between. The CDR3 runs 14 residues. The DNA for the CDR3 is TGTGCCAGCAGTGATGGCGGTGGAGGAAACACCATATATTTT. It codes for CASSDGGGGNTIYF.

The V gene is TRBV18, the J gene TRBJ2-1; D is possibly TRBD1 (6 bases). CDR3 length equals 16 residues. V was pared by 5 bases and J by 3 bases, with 17 bases between. In germline, CDR1 is KGHSH, CDR2 LQKENI. The CDR3 sequence: CASSDTQGSLYNEQFF. The CDR3 coding sequence is TGTGCCAGCTCAGACACACAGGGTTCCCTCTACAATGAGCAGTTCTTC.

The rearrangement joins TRBV5-1 to TRBJ2-1; 7 bases are a match to TRBD2. J was trimmed by 5 bases and V by 6 bases; bases with no gene match: 11. This CDR3 contains 15 residues. The germline CDR1 and CDR2 sequences are SGHRS and YFSETQ. The CDR3 sequence: CASTYLAGENNEQFF. CDR3 bases: TGCGCCAGCACCTACCTGGCGGGGGAGAACAATGAGCAGTTCTTC.

This clone has more than one count but fewer than ten. J is TRBJ1-1 and V is TRBV10-3, with D perhaps TRBD1 (6 bases). The V end lost 7 bases, the J end lost 8 bases, and 17 bases lay between the germline ends. Germline loops: CDR1 ENHRY, CDR2 SYGVKD. The CDR3 totals 13 residues. The CDR3, as DNA: TGTGCCATCAAAGGACAGCACGAGGGAGAAGCTTTCTTT. This translates into CAIKGQHEGEAFF.